This TCR beta chain is from a study of cytomegalovirus exposure and HLA in healthy donors. The PCR employed 60 Vbeta primers together with 13 Jbeta primers. Generated by immunoSEQ multiplex PCR, the TCRdb table keeps only in-frame clones and is missing some. The sample holds 180,000 or so clones, 70% to 85% seen once. CDR1 and CDR2 from the germline V gene are SGHDN and FVKESK. V was clipped by 0 bases and J by 14 bases, with 13 bases between them. The CDR3 runs to 12 residues. The chain couples TRBV14 to TRBJ1-2; possibly TRBD1 for D (5 bases). The specimen sequenced was PBMCs. The sequence was collected from a man younger than 30 in good health and CMV-seronegative. The CDR3 region is CASSQDRGGETF. The CDR3 nucleotides read TGTGCCAGCAGCCAAGATCGGGGGGGTGAGACCTTC. The full variable domain, rest sourced from reference TRBV14 and TRBJ1-2, is EAGVTQFPSHSVIEKGQTVTLRCDPISGHDNLYWYRRVMGKEIKFLLHFVKESKQDESGMPNNRFLAERTGGTYSTLKVQPAELEDSGVYFCASSQDRGGETFGSGTRLTVV.